The clone carrying this T cell receptor (beta chain) was counted only a few times. What it binds is unknown. PCR primers comprised 60 Vbeta and 13 Jbeta primers. Libraries were prepared by immunoSEQ multiplex PCR; TCRdb keeps only in-frame clonotypes and omits some of them. The data show 30,000 to 40,000 clones, 65% to 70% seen once. The data originate from a study of cytomegalovirus exposure and HLA in healthy donors. Findings and caveats of the study: A later analysis linked a missense DCLRE1C variant to TCR beta V- and J-gene trimming.

CDR1 is LGHNA and CDR2 is YNFKEQ in the germline V gene. The CDR3 length is 14 residues. J lost 6 bases, V lost 0 bases, and 3 bases had no gene match. This receptor was obtained from a man aged 40-50 years in good health and CMV-seropositive. The rearrangement joins TRBV4-2 to TRBJ1-2; 8 positions match TRBD1. The sample consisted of PBMCs. CDR3 residues: CASSQDAGQDGYTF. CDR3 sequence (DNA): TGTGCCAGCAGCCAAGACGCGGGACAGGATGGCTACACCTTC.